Below are 26 T cell receptor beta chains sequenced from a single sample in a study of cytomegalovirus exposure and HLA in healthy donors. Vbeta (60) and Jbeta (13) primers were used in the PCR. Repertoires were generated with immunoSEQ multiplex PCR, while TCRdb's copy carries only in-frame clones and drops some. The table records roughly 250,000 clones, about 80% of them present only once. Sample: PBMCs. Receptors were obtained from a girl aged 2 to 9 in good health and CMV-seronegative.

The rearrangement joins TRBV29-1 to TRBJ2-3; 8 bases match TRBD1. V shed 7 bases, J shed 2 bases, and the junction held 5 bases outside the gene matches. Per germline, CDR1 SQVTM and CDR2 ANQGSEA. The CDR3 consists of 13 residues. In nucleotides, the CDR3 is TGCAGCGCCCGGGACAGGTACACAGATACGCAGTATTTT. Amino acids: CSARDRYTDTQYF.

The chain recombines TRBV4-1 with TRBJ2-1; weak D call: TRBD2 (6 bases). V was clipped by 1 base and J by 2 bases, with 9 bases between them. This CDR3 contains 15 residues. Germline values: CDR1 MGHRA, CDR2 YSYEKL. CDR3 protein: CASSQAGSTYNEQFF. The CDR3 nucleotides are TGCGCCAGCAGCCAAGCCGGGAGTACCTACAATGAGCAGTTCTTC.

The V call is TRBV5-1, the J call TRBJ1-6; maybe TRBD1 (5 bases). In germline, CDR1 is SGHRS, CDR2 YFSETQ. The CDR3 contains 14 residues. V was trimmed by 0 bases and J by 8 bases, leaving 9 bases between them. The CDR3 DNA reads TGCGCCAGCAGCTTGGGACAGCAAGATTCACCCCTCCACTTT. Translating it yields CASSLGQQDSPLHF.

V is TRBV5-4 and J is TRBJ2-7; a weak D match, TRBD2 (5 bases). The CDR3 contains 15 residues. V dropped 4 bases and J dropped 0 bases, with 14 bases sitting between them. Germline loops: CDR1 SGHNT, CDR2 YYREEE (reference sequence). CDR3 DNA: TGTGCCAGCAGCGCTGGACTTCTCCCCTCCTACGAGCAGTACTTC. Its protein product is CASSAGLLPSYEQYF.

The chain has TRBV28 and TRBJ1-5; TRBD1 aligns across 7 bases. V shed 3 bases, J shed 3 bases, and the junction held 11 bases outside the gene matches. The length of the CDR3 is 17 residues. The germline gives CDR1 MDHEN, CDR2 SYDVKM. The CDR3, as DNA: TGTGCCAGCAGTTTCCCCGGGACAGCGAGCTTCAATCAGCCCCAGCATTTT. Protein product: CASSFPGTASFNQPQHF.

This clone came up once. The rearrangement links TRBV5-6 to TRBJ2-5, with 8 bases matching TRBD1. The germline V gene encodes CDR1 SGHDT and CDR2 YYEEEE. The CDR3 contains 15 residues. Trimming at V came to 4 bases and at J to 5 bases, leaving 10 bases not matched to a gene. In DNA form, the CDR3 reads TGTGCCAGCAGCCCGTTGGACAGGGAACGGGAGACCCAGTACTTC. Residues: CASSPLDRERETQYF.

This chain uses TRBV4-1 with TRBJ2-5; D call uncertain. V shed 1 base and J shed 5 bases, with 5 bases lying between them. Germline V gene lookup returns CDR1 MGHRA and CDR2 YSYEKL. The CDR3 loop spans 12 amino acids. The CDR3 loop reads CASSQVRETQYF. CDR3 bases: TGCGCCAGCAGCCAAGTACGGGAGACCCAGTACTTC.

The rearrangement joins TRBV28 to TRBJ1-2; 8 bases line up with TRBD1. The CDR3 has 14 residues. Trimming cost V 6 bases and J 5 bases; bases outside gene matches: 8. Germline V gene sequence: CDR1 MDHEN, CDR2 SYDVKM. The CDR3: CASSLPGQVYGYTF. For the CDR3, the DNA is TGTGCCAGCAGCCTCCCGGGACAGGTTTATGGCTACACCTTC.

This chain connects TRBV29-1 to TRBJ2-1; TRBD2 matches 9 bases. CDR1 and CDR2 (germline): SQVTM, ANQGSEA. The ends lost 1 base at V and 11 bases at J; junction bases unmatched: 6. The CDR3 extends over 13 amino acids. The CDR3 DNA is TGCAGCGTTGAAGGGCTAGCGGGATCGCAGCAGTTCTTC. Translated: CSVEGLAGSQQFF.

This chain joins TRBV5-5 and TRBJ2-5, with 12 nucleotides matching TRBD2. Germline-derived CDR1 and CDR2 are SGHKS and YYEKEE (reference sequence). J lost 1 base, V lost 4 bases, and 5 bases had no gene match. The CDR3 runs to 16 residues. The CDR3 here is CASSRGTSGLQETQYF. CDR3 in DNA: TGTGCCAGCAGCCGTGGGACTAGCGGGCTCCAAGAGACCCAGTACTTC.

The chain has TRBV15 and TRBJ1-1; unclear D gene. V dropped 3 bases and J dropped 3 bases, with 8 bases sitting between them. The CDR3 runs 13 residues. CDR1 is LNHNV and CDR2 is YYDKDF in the germline V gene (reference sequence). The CDR3 sequence is CATSRQTDTEAFF. CDR3 nucleotides: TGTGCCACCAGCAGGCAAACAGACACTGAAGCTTTCTTT.

J is TRBJ2-5 and V is TRBV18; a weak D match, TRBD2 (6 bases). The CDR3 sequence is 13 residues long. Germline V gene lookup returns CDR1 KGHSH and CDR2 LQKENI. V lost 5 bases and J lost 2, with 9 bases in between. Written as DNA, the CDR3 is TGTGCCAGCTCAGCGGGGCTTCAAGAGACCCAGTACTTC. Amino acids: CASSAGLQETQYF.

The chain is built from TRBV29-1 and TRBJ2-1, with D unresolved. Trimming shortened V by 6 bases and J by 5 bases, and 8 bases separated the two germline ends. Germline V gene data show CDR1 as SQVTM and CDR2 as ANQGSEA. This CDR3 is 11 amino acids long. The CDR3 is CSVKLNNEQFF. The CDR3 DNA reads TGCAGCGTGAAGCTTAACAATGAGCAGTTCTTC.

This clone was seen only once. The gene calls are TRBV6-6 and TRBJ1-3, with TRBD1 matching over 7 bases. V lost 5 bases to trimming and J lost 1 base; unmatched junction nucleotides: 5. Per the germline V gene, CDR1 is MNHNY and CDR2 is SVGAGI (reference sequence). The CDR3 totals 15 residues. CDR3 sequence reads: CASSPQGYSGNTIYF. CDR3 nucleotides: TGTGCCAGCAGTCCACAGGGGTATTCTGGAAACACCATATATTTT.

V is TRBV28 and J is TRBJ2-7, with a possible D match to TRBD1 (6 bases). The CDR3 totals 15 residues. CDR1 MDHEN and CDR2 SYDVKM come from the germline V gene. With 3 bases removed from V and 0 bases from J, the gap between germline ends came to 12 bases. The CDR3 sequence is CASSFWTESSYEQYF. CDR3 DNA: TGTGCCAGCAGTTTTTGGACAGAGAGCTCCTACGAGCAGTACTTC. Complete variable domain (other parts from reference TRBV28 and TRBJ2-7): DVKVTQSSRYLVKRTGEKVFLECVQDMDHENMFWYRQDPGLGLRLIYFSYDVKMKEKGDIPEGYSVSREKKERFSLILESASTNQTSMYLCASSFWTESSYEQYFGPGTRLTVT.

The V gene is TRBV5-5, the J gene TRBJ1-3; 7 bases align to TRBD1. V was clipped by 0 bases and J by 4 bases; unmatched bases: 4. The CDR3 totals 15 residues. Germline V gene sequence: CDR1 SGHKS, CDR2 YYEKEE (reference sequence). The DNA for the CDR3 is TGTGCCAGCAGCTTGGCAGTGACAGGGGGAAACACCATATATTTT. This codes for CASSLAVTGGNTIYF.

The chain employs TRBV7-8 and TRBJ1-4, with TRBD1 matching over 12 bases. The V and J ends lost 5 bases and 8 bases, in that order; junction bases with no gene match: 24. The CDR3 runs to 21 residues. From germline, CDR1 is SGHVS and CDR2 FQNEAQ. For the CDR3, the DNA is TGTGCCAGCAGCGACCTAAGAAACCCTCCGGGACAGGGGGCGCTTGGGGAAAAACTGTTTTTT. Amino acids: CASSDLRNPPGQGALGEKLFF.

This clone was seen a few times. The chain employs TRBV4-1 and TRBJ1-6; possible D gene TRBD1, 6 bases. The CDR3 length is 17 residues. Germline CDR1 MGHRA, CDR2 YSYEKL. With 0 bases removed from V and 0 bases from J, the gap between germline ends came to 9 bases. In DNA, the CDR3 is TGCGCCAGCAGCCAAGATCCGGACAGCTCCTATAATTCACCCCTCCACTTT. Translated, it gives CASSQDPDSSYNSPLHF.

The chain has TRBV5-1 and TRBJ2-7; 7 bases match TRBD1. Trimming cost V 4 bases and J 2 bases; bases outside gene matches: 3. This CDR3 has 13 amino acids. The germline V gene encodes CDR1 SGHRS and CDR2 YFSETQ. The chain's CDR3 is CASSQGQTYEQYF. The DNA of the CDR3 is TGCGCCAGCAGCCAGGGACAGACCTACGAGCAGTACTTC.

J is TRBJ1-1 and V is TRBV30, with no clear D. Germline CDR1 and CDR2: GTSNPN and SVGIG (reference sequence). V dropped 5 bases and J dropped 0 bases, with 4 bases sitting between them. The CDR3 totals 11 residues. CDR3 sequence: CAWGLNTEAFF. CDR3 DNA sequence: TGTGCCTGGGGGCTGAACACTGAAGCTTTCTTT.

The V and J genes are TRBV9 and TRBJ2-7; maybe TRBD2 (6 bases). The CDR3 spans 15 residues. Looked up from germline, CDR1 is SGDLS and CDR2 is YYNGEE. V was pared by 5 bases and J by 0 bases, with 15 bases between. The CDR3 protein is CASSIGGGTSYEQYF. The CDR3 DNA follows: TGTGCCAGCAGTATAGGAGGAGGGACCTCCTACGAGCAGTACTTC.

The rearrangement joins TRBV28 to TRBJ1-6; the match to TRBD1 covers 10 bases. The CDR3 is made up of 15 amino acids. The ends lost 8 bases at V and 6 bases at J; junction bases unmatched: 7. Germline CDR1 and CDR2: MDHEN and SYDVKM. CDR3 nucleotide sequence: TGTGCCAGCGACGGGGGACAGGGGTTTAATTCACCCCTCCACTTT. Its translation: CASDGGQGFNSPLHF.

The gene calls are TRBV6-1 and TRBJ2-7, with 10 bases identical to TRBD1. The ends lost 5 bases at V and 6 bases at J; junction bases unmatched: 10. The germline gives CDR1 MNHNS, CDR2 SASEGT. The CDR3 is 15 amino acids. This CDR3 reads CASSKRTGGLREQYF. CDR3 nucleotide sequence: TGTGCCAGCAGTAAACGGACAGGGGGGCTCCGCGAGCAGTACTTC.

The chain recombines TRBV30 with TRBJ2-1; D gene ambiguous. The CDR3 is 14 amino acids. Germline assignment: CDR1 GTSNPN and CDR2 SVGIG (reference sequence). Trimming cost V 0 bases and J 2 bases, with 8 bases left between them. The CDR3 DNA follows: TGTGCCTGGAGTGTACTAACCACCTACAATGAGCAGTTCTTC. Translating it yields CAWSVLTTYNEQFF.

Only a few counts were recorded for this clone. V is TRBV5-1 and J is TRBJ2-3; 9 bases map to TRBD1. CDR1 and CDR2 from the germline V gene are SGHRS and YFSETQ. The CDR3 is 15 residues long. Trimming took 0 bases from V and 4 from J; bases not matched to a gene: 3. For the CDR3, the DNA is TGCGCCAGCAGCTTGGGACAGGGGGGGTCAGATACGCAGTATTTT. Its protein is CASSLGQGGSDTQYF. The full variable domain, with the rest looked up from reference TRBV5-1 and TRBJ2-3, is KAGVTQTPRYLIKTRGQQVTLSCSPISGHRSVSWYQQTPGQGLQFLFEYFSETQRNKGNFPGRFSGRQFSNSRSEMNVSTLELGDSALYLCASSLGQGGSDTQYFGPGTRLTVL.

V gene TRBV5-4 combines with J gene TRBJ1-5; D is undetermined. The CDR3 sequence is 15 residues long. CDR1 is SGHNT and CDR2 is YYREEE in the germline V gene (reference sequence). V lost 0 bases and J 5 bases, leaving 12 bases between the germline ends. CDR3 in DNA: TGTGCCAGCAGCTTGGACAGAAACCCTCATCAGCCCCAGCATTTT. Its translation: CASSLDRNPHQPQHF.